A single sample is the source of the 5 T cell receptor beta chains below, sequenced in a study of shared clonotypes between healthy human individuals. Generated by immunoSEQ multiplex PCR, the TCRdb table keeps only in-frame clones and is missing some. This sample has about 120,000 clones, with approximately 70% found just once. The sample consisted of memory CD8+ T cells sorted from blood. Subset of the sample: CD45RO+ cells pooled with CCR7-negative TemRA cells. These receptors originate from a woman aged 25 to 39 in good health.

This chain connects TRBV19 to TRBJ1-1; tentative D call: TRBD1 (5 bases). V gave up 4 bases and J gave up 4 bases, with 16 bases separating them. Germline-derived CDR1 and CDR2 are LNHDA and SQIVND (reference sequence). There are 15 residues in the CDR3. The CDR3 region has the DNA TGTGCCAGTAGTAAATGGAGTAGACAGACCACTGAAGCTTTCTTT. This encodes CASSKWSRQTTEAFF.

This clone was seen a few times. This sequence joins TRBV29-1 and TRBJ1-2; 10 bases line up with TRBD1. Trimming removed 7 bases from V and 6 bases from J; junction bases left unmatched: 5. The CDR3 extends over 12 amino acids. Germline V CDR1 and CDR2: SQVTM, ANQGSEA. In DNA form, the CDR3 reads TGCAGCGGGGACAGGGGAGTGGATGGCTACACCTTC. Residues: CSGDRGVDGYTF.

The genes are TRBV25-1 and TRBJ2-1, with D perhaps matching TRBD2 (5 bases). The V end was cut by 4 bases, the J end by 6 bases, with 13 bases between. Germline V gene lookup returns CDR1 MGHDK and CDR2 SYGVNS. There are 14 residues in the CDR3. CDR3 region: CASSGDRGRNEQFF. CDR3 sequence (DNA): TGTGCCAGCAGTGGGGATCGGGGTCGCAATGAGCAGTTCTTC.

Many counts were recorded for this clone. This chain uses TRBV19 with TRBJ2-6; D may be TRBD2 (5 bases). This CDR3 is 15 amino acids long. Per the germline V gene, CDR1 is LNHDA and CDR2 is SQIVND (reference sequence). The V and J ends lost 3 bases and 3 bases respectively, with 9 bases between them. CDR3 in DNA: TGTGCCAGTAGTATTATGGGGAGTGGGGCCAACGTCCTGACTTTC. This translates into CASSIMGSGANVLTF.

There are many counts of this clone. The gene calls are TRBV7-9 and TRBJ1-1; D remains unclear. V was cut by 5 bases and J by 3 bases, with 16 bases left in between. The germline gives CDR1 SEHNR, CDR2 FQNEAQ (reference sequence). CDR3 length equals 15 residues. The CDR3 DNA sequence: TGTGCCAGCAGCCCGCCGGGAGGTGGGTACACTGAAGCTTTCTTT. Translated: CASSPPGGGYTEAFF.